The 24 T cell receptor beta chains in this list originate from one sample, sequenced in a study of Graves' ophthalmopathy and Graves' hyperthyroidism. The sequenced template was RNA, covering the TCR beta CDR3 region. A first-round RT-PCR used HTBI primers, followed by a second-round multiplex PCR. TCRdb re-derived calls from the multiplex PCR reads in MiXCR, one entry per CDR3 protein. The sample lists approximately 210,000 distinct CDR3 sequences, roughly 21% seen once, with approximately 39% in the top ten. Sequenced input: peripheral blood. The receptors stem from a woman in her forties or fifties with Graves' ophthalmopathy.

This clonotype was counted at least ten times. The V gene is TRBV28, the J gene TRBJ1-3; 8 bases agree with TRBD1. In germline, CDR1 is MDHEN, CDR2 SYDVKM. V lost 7 bases to trimming and J lost 4 bases; unmatched junction nucleotides: 9. The CDR3 runs 15 residues. The CDR3 DNA is TGTGCCAGCAACCTACGAGGGACAGGCGGAAACACCATATATTTT. This codes for CASNLRGTGGNTIYF.

V gene TRBV5-4 combines with J gene TRBJ2-7; D possibly uses TRBD1 or TRBD2 (5 bases each). Trimming left V 4 bases short and J 0 bases short, with 11 bases between. CDR3 size: 14 residues. Germline loops: CDR1 SGHNT, CDR2 YYREEE (reference sequence). The chain's CDR3 is CASSPEGPSYEQYF. The CDR3 DNA sequence: TGTGCCAGCAGCCCTGAGGGGCCCTCCTACGAGCAGTACTTC. Full variable domain (missing parts from reference TRBV5-4 and TRBJ2-7): ETGVTQSPTHLIKTRGQQVTLRCSSQSGHNTVSWYQQALGQGPQFIFQYYREEENGRGNFPPRFSGLQFPNYSSELNVNALELDDSALYLCASSPEGPSYEQYFGPGTRLTVT.

A remark on this clonotype: A much bigger clone sits one base away, suggesting this may be a read error. The conserved closing phenylalanine or tryptophan is absent in this CDR3, likely reflecting a read error. This chain uses TRBV10-3 with TRBJ2-2; 12 nucleotides line up with TRBD1. In germline, CDR1 is ENHRY, CDR2 SYGVKD. The CDR3 has 15 residues. The CDR3 spells CATSDPGQGAGELFL. In DNA, the CDR3 is TGTGCCACCAGTGATCCGGGACAGGGGGCTGGGGAGCTGTTTCTT.

This clonotype was counted at least ten times. The chain joins TRBV19 to TRBJ1-5, with 7 bases aligning to TRBD1. Trimming took 4 bases from V and 4 from J; bases not matched to a gene: 7. The germline CDR1 and CDR2 sequences are LNHDA and SQIVND (reference sequence). The CDR3 totals 15 residues. DNA for the CDR3: TGTGCCAGTAGTACAACGGACAGGATTAATCAGCCCCAGCATTTT. Amino acids: CASSTTDRINQPQHF.

This clonotype was recorded at least ten times. The chain has TRBV20-1 and TRBJ2-7, with 7 positions matching TRBD2. From germline, CDR1 is DFQATT and CDR2 SNEGSKA (reference sequence). The CDR3 has 14 amino acids. The V gene end was trimmed by 4 bases and the J gene end by 1 base; junction bases not matched to a gene: 7. CDR3 amino acids: CSATGGDFSYEQYF. The CDR3 nucleotides are TGCAGTGCTACGGGGGGAGATTTTTCCTACGAGCAGTACTTC.

This clonotype was seen repeatedly, ten times or more. The rearrangement uses TRBV12-3 or TRBV12-4 and TRBJ1-1; 7 bases agree with TRBD1. The CDR3 is 13 residues long. The J segment lost 5 bases and the V segment lost 6 bases, leaving 6 bases of the junction unmatched. The CDR3 region has the DNA TGTGCCAGCAGCCTGACCAGGGGGACTGAAGCTTTCTTT. It is translated as CASSLTRGTEAFF.

This clonotype was counted many times. This rearrangement joins TRBV7-9 to TRBJ1-1, with 8 bases aligning to TRBD1. This CDR3 region has 15 residues. J was trimmed by 4 bases and V by 4 bases; bases with no gene match: 8. Looked up from germline, CDR1 is SEHNR and CDR2 is FQNEAQ (reference sequence). The CDR3 sequence: CASSSSGGFGTEAFF. The CDR3 DNA is TGTGCCAGCAGCTCCTCAGGGGGCTTCGGCACTGAAGCTTTCTTT.

This clonotype was picked up a small number of times. The chain recombines TRBV19 with TRBJ1-6; D gene ambiguous. The germline CDR1 and CDR2 sequences are LNHDA and SQIVND (reference sequence). Trimming shortened V by 5 bases and J by 10 bases, and 9 bases separated the two germline ends. The CDR3 length is 12 residues. The CDR3 is CASSDIGSPLHF. DNA of the CDR3: TGTGCCAGTAGTGACATAGGGTCACCCCTCCACTTT.

The chain is built from TRBV7-2 and TRBJ2-7; D is ambiguous. The CDR3 is made up of 14 amino acids. Looked up from germline, CDR1 is SGHTA and CDR2 is FQGNSA. V was pared by 3 bases and J by 1 base, with 10 bases between. In nucleotides, the CDR3 is TGTGCCAGCAGCTTTATGGACGGATCCTACGAGCAGTACTTC. Translated, it gives CASSFMDGSYEQYF.

This clonotype was recorded at least ten times. The chain uses TRBV6-1 and TRBJ1-5, with D tentatively TRBD1 (5 bases). Germline V gene sequence: CDR1 MNHNS, CDR2 SASEGT. V lost 4 bases and J 1 base, leaving 14 bases between the germline ends. CDR3 length equals 16 residues. The CDR3, as DNA: TGTGCCAGCAGTGCTGACAGTATGATAAGCAATCAGCCCCAGCATTTT. It encodes CASSADSMISNQPQHF.

This clonotype occurred many times. The chain is built from TRBV10-3 and TRBJ2-7; 7 nucleotides match TRBD1. Germline-derived CDR1 and CDR2 are ENHRY and SYGVKD. V shed 8 bases and J 5 bases; nucleotides not matched to a gene: 6. The CDR3 is 12 residues long. The chain's CDR3 is CAIRDRANEQYF. The CDR3 DNA reads as TGTGCCATCCGCGACAGGGCAAACGAGCAGTACTTC.

In its sample, this clonotype was seen many times. The chain couples TRBV27 to TRBJ1-1; D unclear. The CDR3 loop spans 13 amino acids. The germline V gene encodes CDR1 MNHEY and CDR2 SMNVEV (reference sequence). With 1 base removed from V and 1 base from J, the gap between germline ends came to 4 bases. The CDR3 sequence: CASSLYENTEAFF. The DNA for the CDR3 is TGTGCCAGCAGTTTATACGAGAACACTGAAGCTTTCTTT.

This chain joins TRBV28 and TRBJ1-2; TRBD1 agrees at 9 bases. The CDR3 contains 16 residues. Germline assignment: CDR1 MDHEN and CDR2 SYDVKM. Unmatched junction bases numbered 11, after V lost 6 bases and J lost 3 bases. The CDR3 loop reads CASSPGTGTLDYGYTF. CDR3 nucleotides: TGTGCCAGCAGCCCGGGGACAGGGACTTTGGACTATGGCTACACCTTC.

This clonotype has at least ten counts. The junction departs from germline at one end; a sequencing error may be responsible. V is TRBV5-1 and J is TRBJ2-7; no reliable D call. The CDR3 length is 13 residues. CDR1 is SGHRS, CDR2 YFSETQ, per germline. CDR3 amino acids: CASSLGSSYEQYF. The CDR3 nucleotides read TGTGCCAGCAGCTTAGGCAGCTCCTACGAGCAGTACTTC.

This clonotype was observed at least ten times. DNA for the CDR3: TGTGCCAGCTCACAAATACAGGGGACAGAGACCCAGTACTTC. It translates to CASSQIQGTETQYF. V gene TRBV18 combines with J gene TRBJ2-5, with 7 bases identical to TRBD1. The CDR3 contains 14 residues. The ends lost 4 bases at V and 4 bases at J; junction bases unmatched: 6. The V gene's germline CDR1 is KGHSH and CDR2 LQKENI.

This clonotype was counted ten times or more. V gene TRBV7-3 combines with J gene TRBJ1-1; D gene ambiguous. The V and J ends lost 5 bases and 5 bases respectively, with 12 bases between them. CDR1 and CDR2 (germline): SGHTA, FQGTGA. The CDR3 runs to 13 residues. The CDR3 DNA is TGTGCCAGCAGCCCCCAGATGGGGACTGAAGCTTTCTTT. It encodes CASSPQMGTEAFF.

This chain uses TRBV29-1 with TRBJ1-1; D is unclear. CDR3 length: 13 residues. The V end lost 5 bases, the J end lost 1 base, and 11 bases lay between the germline ends. Per germline, CDR1 SQVTM and CDR2 ANQGSEA. CDR3 nucleotide sequence: TGCAGCGTTTCTCCACTTAAGAACACTGAAGCTTTCTTT. Its protein product is CSVSPLKNTEAFF.

The table lists this clonotype with many counts. The chain recombines TRBV14 with TRBJ2-5; possibly TRBD1 for D (6 bases). Germline CDR1 and CDR2: SGHDN and FVKESK. Trimming stripped 4 bases from V and 1 base from J, with 13 bases between. The CDR3 contains 15 residues. The CDR3, as DNA: TGTGCCAGCAGCCGAGGGTACAGGGCCCAAGAGACCCAGTACTTC. Amino acid sequence: CASSRGYRAQETQYF.

This clonotype came up many times. This sequence joins TRBV19 and TRBJ1-1; D gene ambiguous. Trimming removed 5 bases from V and 3 bases from J, with 10 bases in between. CDR3 length equals 13 residues. Germline CDR1 reads LNHDA; CDR2 reads SQIVND (reference sequence). CDR3 residues: CASSAIVDTEAFF. In nucleotides, the CDR3 is TGTGCCAGTAGTGCGATAGTGGACACTGAAGCTTTCTTT.

This clonotype has a handful of counts. The chain uses TRBV9 and TRBJ1-1; no definite D call. V was shortened by 1 base and J by 0 bases, with 4 bases between the two germline ends. The CDR3 is 13 residues long. Looked up from germline, CDR1 is SGDLS and CDR2 is YYNGEE. This chain's CDR3 is CASSVRVNTEAFF. The CDR3 bases are TGTGCCAGCAGCGTACGAGTGAACACTGAAGCTTTCTTT.

This clonotype showed up many times. The rearrangement joins TRBV12-3 or TRBV12-4 to TRBJ2-2; maybe TRBD2 (6 bases). The CDR3 length is 15 residues. V lost 5 bases and J 3 bases, leaving 13 bases between the germline ends. CDR3 DNA: TGTGCCAGCAGTCTTCGGACTATATACACCGGGGAGCTGTTTTTT. Amino acids: CASSLRTIYTGELFF.

This clonotype was recorded many times. This chain links TRBV12-5 with TRBJ2-1; possible D gene TRBD2, 5 bases. The germline V and J ends were trimmed by 1 base and 4 bases, with 14 bases remaining between them. The CDR3 covers 16 residues. In germline, CDR1 is LGHNT, CDR2 FRNRAP. CDR3 nucleotides: TGTGCTAGTGGTTTGGGGACTTATTCAGAGTACAATGAGCAGTTCTTC. Encoded protein: CASGLGTYSEYNEQFF.

This clonotype occurred many times. This rearrangement joins TRBV24-1 to TRBJ1-1; TRBD1 aligns across 7 bases. This CDR3 comprises 14 residues. The V and J ends lost 5 bases and 3 bases, in that order; junction bases with no gene match: 5. Germline lookup yields CDR1 KGHDR and CDR2 SFDVKD. The CDR3 DNA reads TGTGCCACCAGTGCCTCGGGACAGTACACTGAAGCTTTCTTT. Encoded protein: CATSASGQYTEAFF.

This clonotype was picked up many times. The V and J genes are TRBV28 and TRBJ1-2; a possible D gene is TRBD1 (6 bases). The CDR3 is made up of 15 amino acids. Germline V lookup: CDR1 MDHEN, CDR2 SYDVKM. Trimming removed 10 bases at V and 3 bases at J, with 21 bases between. DNA for the CDR3: TGTGCCACTCTAACTATCGGCAGGGGCCACTATGGCTACACCTTC. Translating it yields CATLTIGRGHYGYTF.